This TCR beta chain was sequenced for a study of CD4 T cells in relation to SARS-CoV-2 and coronaviruses. Study-level background: Negative control cultures got HIV-1 Nef peptides or no peptide. Crossreactive spike epitopes shared across donors were mapped to their HLA restriction.

Germline trimming cut 6 bases from V and 5 bases from J; bases unmatched to any gene: 6. CDR3 length: 14 residues. The germline gives CDR1 SGHNT, CDR2 YYREEE (reference sequence). Overall study results and limits: The cross-reactivity analysis covered only spike protein, not other viral proteins.

This table comes from immunoSEQ multiplex PCR, and its TCRdb copy is limited to in-frame clones, with some not included. The table has tens of thousands of clones, around four fifths seen once. Before the COVID-19 pandemic, during about 2010-2019, CD4+ T cells were taken from unexposed donors. After about 10 days of culture, CD4+ T cells were isolated. Cells permitting, SARS-CoV-2 S/N and four cold-coronavirus spikes were tested on unexposed-donor CD4+ T cells. This clone was seen a few times. Antigen specificity is unknown. The sequencing sample was made of CD4+ T cells from PBMCs, cultured in vitro. The rearrangement uses TRBV5-4 and TRBJ1-2; 11 bases are shared with TRBD1. The TCR sequence derives from a human donor in good health. The CDR3 is CASTRTGGRYGYTF. The CDR3 DNA follows: TGTGCCAGCACCCGGACAGGGGGCAGGTATGGCTACACCTTC.